One and the same sample provided the 29 T cell receptor beta chains below, sequenced in a study of blood T cells in healthy people across ages. A second roughly 7 to 12 cycle PCR used barcoded and J-beta primers. TCRdb fed the 5' RACE reads into MiXCR, producing one record per CDR3 protein. This sample has around 400,000 distinct CDR3 sequences, with 45% to 60% found just once. The sequencing input was blood. Receptors were obtained from a man between 60 and 70 years old in good health.

V gene TRBV12-3 or TRBV12-4 combines with J gene TRBJ1-2; D may be TRBD1 (5 bases). V dropped 6 bases and J dropped 5 bases, with 22 bases sitting between them. This CDR3 has 16 residues. CDR3 amino acids: CASSRVAVPPSYGYTF. The DNA of the CDR3 is TGTGCCAGCAGCAGGGTAGCGGTCCCCCCCTCGTATGGCTACACCTTC.

Comment on this clonotype: A much larger clonotype is one base distant, so this may be a read error. V gene TRBV15 combines with J gene TRBJ2-1; possibly TRBD2 for D (6 bases). The J call may be mistaken, given a closer DNA end match to TRBJ2-7. The length of the CDR3 is 15 residues. In germline, CDR1 is LNHNV, CDR2 YYDKDF (reference sequence). The CDR3 coding sequence is TGTGCCACCAGCCCGCGGGGCGTGGGTTTCAATGAGCAGTACTTC. Its protein is CATSPRGVGFNEQYF.

This clonotype was seen a handful of times. The chain employs TRBV7-9 and TRBJ2-5; D gene ambiguous. V was pared by 8 bases and J by 5 bases, with 6 bases between. Germline-derived CDR1 and CDR2 are SEHNR and FQNEAQ (reference sequence). The CDR3 sequence is 10 residues long. CDR3 region: CASERETQYF. In DNA, the CDR3 is TGTGCCAGCGAAAGGGAGACCCAGTACTTC.

This rearrangement joins TRBV20-1 to TRBJ1-1; D not certain. The CDR3 covers 12 residues. V gave up 2 bases and J gave up 10 bases, with 14 bases separating them. Germline CDR1 is DFQATT and CDR2 is SNEGSKA (reference sequence). This CDR3 is CSARMPTTAAFF. DNA of the CDR3: TGCAGTGCTAGAATGCCTACAACAGCAGCTTTCTTT.

Of note for this clonotype: Possible read error: a much larger clone is one base away. This rearrangement joins TRBV7-2 to TRBJ2-5; no clear D gene. The length of the CDR3 is 12 residues. From germline, CDR1 is SGHTA and CDR2 FQGNSA. Trimming removed 2 bases at V and 6 bases at J, with 7 bases between. Here the CDR3 DNA reads TGTGCCAGCAGCTTATATGGGCAGACCCAGTACTTC. This gives the protein CASSLYGQTQYF.

The chain uses TRBV20-1 and TRBJ2-5, with D possibly TRBD1 on 5 matching bases. Germline V lookup: CDR1 DFQATT, CDR2 SNEGSKA (reference sequence). This CDR3 spans 12 amino acids. The V end was cut by 3 bases, the J end by 11 bases, with 16 bases between. CDR3 amino acids: CSARTVLSGQYF. CDR3 nucleotide sequence: TGCAGTGCTAGGACAGTCCTCTCCGGGCAGTACTTC.

This clonotype was seen a handful of times. The V gene is TRBV9, the J gene TRBJ2-1; D gene unclear. CDR1 and CDR2 (germline): SGDLS, YYNGEE. Trimming took off 4 bases at V and 8 bases at J, with 16 bases between the two ends. The CDR3 has 14 residues. The DNA for the CDR3 is TGTGCCAGCAGCCCCCGACATTCCGGCGATGAGCAGTTCTTC. Amino acids: CASSPRHSGDEQFF.

J is TRBJ2-5 and V is TRBV28, with D unresolved. TRBJ2-7 matches the DNA end more closely, so the J call is doubtful. The germline V gene encodes CDR1 MDHEN and CDR2 SYDVKM. This CDR3 has 14 residues. The CDR3 bases are TGTGCCAGCAGTTTGTCTCGGAGAGGTTACGAGCAGTACTTC. Protein product: CASSLSRRGYEQYF.

The V call is TRBV2, the J call TRBJ2-3, with D perhaps matching TRBD2 (6 bases). CDR3 size: 17 residues. Germline CDR1 and CDR2: SNHLY and FYNNEI. V was shortened by 4 bases and J by 2 bases, with 19 bases between the two germline ends. CDR3 sequence: CASSVVPGLLFTDTQYF. The CDR3 DNA sequence: TGTGCCAGCAGTGTCGTTCCGGGACTCCTATTCACAGATACGCAGTATTTT. Complete variable domain (other parts from reference TRBV2 and TRBJ2-3): EPEVTQTPSHQVTQMGQEVILRCVPISNHLYFYWYRQILGQKVEFLVSFYNNEISEKSEIFDDQFSVERPDGSNFTLKIRSTKLEDSAMYFCASSVVPGLLFTDTQYFGPGTRLTVL.

The CDR3 DNA sequence: TGTGCCAGCAGCCCCCCACTAGCGGGAGTTAATGAGCAGTTCTTC. It translates to CASSPPLAGVNEQFF. The V gene is TRBV7-2, the J gene TRBJ2-1; TRBD2 matches 11 bases. Germline V gene sequence: CDR1 SGHTA, CDR2 FQGNSA. Trimming removed 5 bases from V and 7 bases from J; junction bases left unmatched: 7. The CDR3 spans 15 residues.

The V call is TRBV5-6, the J call TRBJ2-5; the match to TRBD2 covers 8 bases. V lost 2 bases and J lost 4; bases outside the gene matches: 7. This CDR3 spans 15 amino acids. The germline gives CDR1 SGHDT, CDR2 YYEEEE. The CDR3 DNA reads TGTGCCAGCAGCTTCTACGGGGGGGCCTCAGAGACCCAGTACTTC. Translation: CASSFYGGASETQYF.

This clonotype occurred once. The CDR3 DNA reads TGTGCCAGCAGTCCGCGGGGGGGCCTTGGTGAGCAGTTCTTC. It yields the protein CASSPRGGLGEQFF. The V gene is TRBV27, the J gene TRBJ2-1; 9 nucleotides line up with TRBD2. The V segment lost 5 bases and the J segment 9 bases; nucleotides outside the gene matches: 8. The CDR3 extends over 14 amino acids. Per germline, CDR1 MNHEY and CDR2 SMNVEV (reference sequence).

This clonotype was detected only a few times. The chain employs TRBV6-6 and TRBJ2-3, with TRBD2 matching over 11 bases. The CDR3 length is 14 residues. J lost 5 bases, V lost 7 bases, and 5 bases had no gene match. The germline gives CDR1 MNHNY, CDR2 SVGAGI (reference sequence). Here the CDR3 DNA reads TGTGCCAGCAAGCTAGCGGGGGGAAAAGATACGCAGTATTTT. Translating it yields CASKLAGGKDTQYF.

This clonotype was detected ten times or more. The V gene is TRBV20-1, the J gene TRBJ2-3, with D possibly being TRBD1 (5 bases). CDR1 DFQATT and CDR2 SNEGSKA come from the germline V gene (reference sequence). With 3 bases removed from V and 0 bases from J, the gap between germline ends came to 7 bases. This CDR3 is built from 13 residues. CDR3 region: CSASSGSTDTQYF. In DNA, the CDR3 is TGCAGTGCTAGTTCAGGGAGCACAGATACGCAGTATTTT.

This clonotype was observed a handful of times. This rearrangement joins TRBV20-1 to TRBJ2-1; TRBD1 might be the D (7 bases). The germline gives CDR1 DFQATT, CDR2 SNEGSKA (reference sequence). The CDR3 consists of 16 residues. V was trimmed by 2 bases and J by 0 bases, leaving 14 bases between them. The CDR3 DNA reads TGCAGTGCTAGAATGGCAGGGGGGTACTCCTACAATGAGCAGTTCTTC. Translating gives CSARMAGGYSYNEQFF.

A word on this clonotype: A much larger clone differs from this one at a single base, so this may be a read error. The chain carries TRBV4-2 and TRBJ2-6; D is unresolved. CDR3 length equals 15 residues. Germline CDR1 is LGHNA and CDR2 is YNFKEQ. DNA for the CDR3: TGTGTCAGCAGCCAAGACGGGTCTGGGGCCAACGTCCTGACTTTC. Encoded protein: CVSSQDGSGANVLTF.

The sample holds a few counts of this clonotype. The V gene is TRBV29-1, the J gene TRBJ2-7, with D unclear. Trimming removed 4 bases from V and 4 bases from J, with 14 bases in between. This CDR3 comprises 13 residues. Germline CDR1 reads SQVTM; CDR2 reads ANQGSEA. The CDR3 DNA reads as TGCAGCGTTGTCGCGACGGTGACTTACGAGCAGTACTTC. This sequence encodes CSVVATVTYEQYF.

The V call is TRBV4-3, the J call TRBJ2-5; 8 bases line up with TRBD2. The CDR3 has 15 residues. Trimming cost V 4 bases and J 5 bases; bases outside gene matches: 9. Germline V lookup: CDR1 LGHNA, CDR2 YSLEER. The CDR3 coding sequence is TGCGCCAGCAGCCGAACACCGGGGGGGTCGGAGACCCAGTACTTC. Its protein product is CASSRTPGGSETQYF.

The J gene is TRBJ1-4, the V gene TRBV11-2; a weak D match, TRBD1 (5 bases). Trimming pared 5 bases from V and 6 bases from J, leaving 7 bases between. The CDR3 totals 12 residues. CDR1 and CDR2 (germline): SGHAT, FQNNGV. The CDR3 protein is CASSGGDEKLFF. CDR3 coding DNA: TGTGCCAGCAGCGGAGGGGATGAAAAACTGTTTTTT.

This clonotype was seen only a few times. The rearrangement joins TRBV25-1 to TRBJ2-7, with D possibly being TRBD2 (6 bases). The germline CDR1 and CDR2 sequences are MGHDK and SYGVNS. Trimming removed 1 base at V and 2 bases at J, with 15 bases between. The length of the CDR3 is 16 residues. In DNA, the CDR3 is TGTGCCAGCAGTGAATCTCGGGGGTGGGGGGCCTACGAGCAGTACTTC. Encoded protein: CASSESRGWGAYEQYF.

V gene TRBV6-1 combines with J gene TRBJ2-3, with TRBD1 identical over 10 bases. The J segment lost 6 bases and the V segment lost 5 bases, leaving 8 bases of the junction unmatched. Germline CDR1 MNHNS, CDR2 SASEGT. The CDR3 contains 15 residues. The CDR3 coding sequence is TGTGCCAGCAGTATGGGACAGGGGCCTACCGATACGCAGTATTTT. Amino acid sequence: CASSMGQGPTDTQYF.

The chain combines TRBV27 with TRBJ1-2, with 12 nucleotides matching TRBD1. With V trimmed by 6 bases and J by 5 bases, 7 bases remained unmatched. The germline V gene has CDR1 MNHEY and CDR2 SMNVEV (reference sequence). The CDR3 covers 15 residues. CDR3: CASSRDRGLFYGYTF. The DNA for the CDR3 is TGTGCCAGCAGCCGGGACAGGGGGCTTTTTTATGGCTACACCTTC.

The chain employs TRBV7-2 and TRBJ1-1; 8 nucleotides align to TRBD1. From germline, CDR1 is SGHTA and CDR2 FQGNSA. The V and J ends lost 5 bases and 4 bases, in that order; junction bases with no gene match: 9. The CDR3 is made up of 15 amino acids. CDR3 protein: CASSPGRGRITEAFF. Written as DNA, the CDR3 is TGTGCCAGCAGCCCCGGCAGGGGGCGGATCACTGAAGCTTTCTTT.

This clonotype occurred once. V gene TRBV7-2 combines with J gene TRBJ1-2; D is uncertain. This CDR3 spans 13 amino acids. Germline V gives CDR1 SGHTA, CDR2 FQGNSA. With 8 bases removed from V and 2 bases from J, the gap between germline ends came to 12 bases. The CDR3 sequence: CASQPTANYGYTF. As DNA, the CDR3 is TGTGCCAGCCAGCCGACGGCGAACTATGGCTACACCTTC.

V and J are TRBV3-1 and TRBJ1-1; the D gene is possibly TRBD1 (5 bases). The ends were cut back, 3 bases at V and 3 bases at J, with 17 bases in the middle. The CDR3 length is 16 residues. Per germline, CDR1 LGHDT and CDR2 YNNKEL (reference sequence). The CDR3 sequence is CASSHRDGRRDTEAFF. CDR3 DNA: TGTGCCAGCAGCCATCGGGACGGGAGACGAGACACTGAAGCTTTCTTT. Full variable domain (remainder filled in from reference TRBV3-1 and TRBJ1-1): DTAVSQTPKYLVTQMGNDKSIKCEQNLGHDTMYWYKQDSKKFLKIMFSYNNKELIINETVPNRFSPKSPDKAHLNLHINSLELGDSAVYFCASSHRDGRRDTEAFFGQGTRLTVV.

J is TRBJ1-1 and V is TRBV28; the match to TRBD1 covers 9 bases. The CDR3 runs 14 residues. Germline V CDR1 and CDR2: MDHEN, SYDVKM. Trimming took 5 bases from V and 4 from J; bases not matched to a gene: 5. The CDR3 coding sequence is TGTGCCAGCAGTCCGATACAGGGGGCCACTGAAGCTTTCTTT. Encoded protein: CASSPIQGATEAFF.

The sample holds a few counts of this clonotype. This chain connects TRBV9 to TRBJ2-3, with 9 bases lining up with TRBD2. V lost 3 bases, J lost 2 bases, and 4 bases stayed unmatched. The CDR3 spans 15 residues. Germline V gene lookup returns CDR1 SGDLS and CDR2 YYNGEE. This CDR3 is CASSASGGFTDTQYF. The CDR3 region has the DNA TGTGCCAGCAGCGCGAGCGGGGGGTTCACAGATACGCAGTATTTT.

V and J are TRBV29-1 and TRBJ2-4; no definite D call. Trimming removed 4 bases from V and 6 bases from J, with 7 bases in between. The germline V gene has CDR1 SQVTM and CDR2 ANQGSEA. The CDR3 contains 11 residues. DNA of the CDR3: TGCAGCGTTGTCCTCAGAAACATTCAGTACTTC. Encoded protein: CSVVLRNIQYF.

V and J are TRBV10-3 and TRBJ2-4; TRBD1 might be the D (5 bases). The J call could be wrong; TRBJ2-7 is a better fit for the DNA end. CDR3 length equals 12 residues. The germline CDR1 and CDR2 sequences are ENHRY and SYGVKD. CDR3 in DNA: TGTGCCATCGGTTCGACAGACTACGAGCAGTACTTC. Translated, it gives CAIGSTDYEQYF.